One sample yielded the 31 T cell receptor beta chains listed below, sequenced in a study of control samples from healthy donors and cancer patients. Using immunoSEQ multiplex PCR, the repertoire was profiled, and TCRdb retains in-frame clones only, with some absent. The data show some 120,000 clones, over 85% seen once. Sequencing was done on a sample of blood. The receptors derive from a man aged 25 to 40 in good health.

The chain joins TRBV5-4 to TRBJ2-3; TRBD1 or TRBD2 may be the D gene (5 bases each). The CDR3 spans 15 residues. V lost 4 bases and J 4 bases, leaving 16 bases between the germline ends. The V gene's germline CDR1 is SGHNT and CDR2 YYREEE (reference sequence). CDR3 sequence (DNA): TGTGCCAGCAGCCCCGGGGCTAGGGGCCCAGATACGCAGTATTTT. Its translation is CASSPGARGPDTQYF.

This clone was seen repeatedly, ten times or more. The same CDR3 arises from other DNA sequences in this sample as well. The chain links TRBV6-6 to TRBJ1-5; tentative D call: TRBD1 (6 bases). This CDR3 is 14 amino acids long. The germline CDR1 and CDR2 sequences are MNHNY and SVGAGI (reference sequence). V was cut by 5 bases and J by 5 bases, with 13 bases left in between. The CDR3 sequence: CASSRGMADQPQHF. Written as DNA, the CDR3 is TGTGCCAGCAGTAGGGGGATGGCGGATCAGCCCCAGCATTTT.

The rearrangement uses TRBV21-1 and TRBJ2-5; the DNA was not used to check the table's D call, TRBD2. TRBV21-1 is listed as a pseudogene. The CDR3 sequence is 13 residues long. Here the CDR3 reads CASSTPSKETQYF. The CDR3 nucleotides read TGTGCCAGCAGCACTCCGAGCAAGGAGACCCAGTACTTC.

V and J are TRBV9 and TRBJ1-3, with D hard to call. Germline V gene lookup returns CDR1 SGDLS and CDR2 YYNGEE. Deletions cut 3 bases from V and 2 bases from J, with 12 bases between. The CDR3 sequence is 15 residues long. DNA of the CDR3: TGTGCCAGCAGCGAGGCCGCGGACCCTGGAAACACCATATATTTT. It specifies CASSEAADPGNTIYF.

The chain couples TRBV19 to TRBJ1-1, with 7 bases fitting TRBD1. CDR1 and CDR2 (germline): LNHDA, SQIVND (reference sequence). With V trimmed by 5 bases and J by 6 bases, 18 bases remained unmatched. The CDR3 sequence is 17 residues long. CDR3 sequence (DNA): TGTGCCAGTAGTCTCTCCGCCGAACAGGGGTCGACTTCTGAAGCTTTCTTT. As protein: CASSLSAEQGSTSEAFF.

The chain joins TRBV6-1 to TRBJ2-7; D may be TRBD2 (6 bases). The CDR3 is 15 amino acids. The ends were cut back, 1 base at V and 0 bases at J, with 10 bases in the middle. Germline V gene sequence: CDR1 MNHNS, CDR2 SASEGT. The CDR3 reads CASSEDGGGSYEQYF. The CDR3 DNA reads TGTGCCAGCAGTGAAGATGGGGGAGGCTCCTACGAGCAGTACTTC.

Comment on this clone: One end of the junction fails to match germline, which may point to a read error. Additional DNA sequences in this sample encode the identical CDR3. The chain joins TRBV5-4 to TRBJ1-6; possible D gene TRBD1, 6 bases. The germline gives CDR1 SGHNT, CDR2 YYREEE (reference sequence). The CDR3 sequence is 15 residues long. Written as DNA, the CDR3 is TGTGCCAGTAGCTTGTGGGGGCCCCTCGGCTCACCCCTCCACTTT. Protein sequence: CASSLWGPLGSPLHF. Drawing the rest from reference TRBV5-4 and TRBJ1-6, the complete variable domain is ETGVTQSPTHLIKTRGQQVTLRCSSQSGHNTVSWYQQALGQGPQFIFQYYREEENGRGNFPPRFSGLQFPNYSSELNVNALELDDSALYLCASSLWGPLGSPLHFGNGTRLTVT.

This chain connects TRBV27 to TRBJ2-2; no definite D call. Germline loops: CDR1 MNHEY, CDR2 SMNVEV (reference sequence). The V gene lost 6 bases and the J gene lost 3 bases, with 5 bases spanning the gap. This CDR3 comprises 12 residues. DNA of the CDR3: TGTGCCAGCAGCTCCTACACCGGGGAGCTGTTTTTT. It yields the protein CASSSYTGELFF.

V gene TRBV27 combines with J gene TRBJ2-3; D unclear. The CDR3 is 13 residues long. Germline assignment: CDR1 MNHEY and CDR2 SMNVEV (reference sequence). V was cut by 5 bases and J by 2 bases, with 8 bases left in between. CDR3 amino acids: CASSAPPTDTQYF. The DNA of the CDR3 is TGTGCCAGCAGTGCACCCCCCACAGATACGCAGTATTTT.

The chain uses TRBV7-3 and TRBJ1-1, with D possibly TRBD1 on 5 matching bases. There are 13 residues in the CDR3. V lost 5 bases, J lost 0 bases, and 7 bases lay in between. Germline V gene sequence: CDR1 SGHTA, CDR2 FQGTGA. CDR3 loop: CASSRGVNTEAFF. Written as DNA, the CDR3 is TGTGCCAGCAGCCGGGGGGTGAACACTGAAGCTTTCTTT.

This chain uses TRBV23-1 with TRBJ1-2; TRBD1 matches 7 bases. TRBV23-1 is assigned to the ORF class and has an uncertain function. V lost 7 bases and J lost 3; bases outside the gene matches: 8. CDR3 length equals 14 residues. CDR3 amino acids: CASIPTDRDYGYTF. The DNA of the CDR3 is TGCGCCAGCATTCCTACTGACAGGGACTATGGCTACACCTTC.

The chain carries TRBV5-1 and TRBJ1-2, with a tentative D call TRBD1 (5 bases). V lost 4 bases and J 1 base, leaving 14 bases between the germline ends. Germline CDR1 is SGHRS and CDR2 is YFSETQ. This CDR3 is 15 amino acids long. CDR3 loop: CASSGFEGINYGYTF. In DNA form, the CDR3 reads TGCGCCAGCAGCGGGTTTGAGGGGATTAACTATGGCTACACCTTC. The full variable domain, in which reference TRBV5-1 and TRBJ1-2 provide the parts outside the CDR3, is KAGVTQTPRYLIKTRGQQVTLSCSPISGHRSVSWYQQTPGQGLQFLFEYFSETQRNKGNFPGRFSGRQFSNSRSEMNVSTLELGDSALYLCASSGFEGINYGYTFGSGTRLTVV.

The chain employs TRBV2 and TRBJ1-4; D not certain. This CDR3 comprises 10 residues. Per germline, CDR1 SNHLY and CDR2 FYNNEI. V lost 10 bases and J 11 bases, leaving 11 bases between the germline ends. The CDR3 DNA sequence: TGTGCCATCAACCGGGATAAACTGTTTTTT. Encoded protein: CAINRDKLFF.

V and J are TRBV12-3 or TRBV12-4 and TRBJ2-7, with TRBD1 matching over 7 bases. This CDR3 spans 12 amino acids. The J segment lost 3 bases and the V segment lost 6 bases, leaving 2 bases of the junction unmatched. CDR3: CASRQGNYEQYF. For the CDR3, the DNA is TGTGCCAGCAGACAGGGGAACTACGAGCAGTACTTC.

The chain couples TRBV3-1 (or the pseudogene TRBV3-2) to TRBJ2-5; D perhaps matches TRBD1 (5 bases). V was clipped by 3 bases and J by 2 bases, with 10 bases between them. Germline lookup yields CDR1 LGHDT and CDR2 YNNKEL (reference sequence). This CDR3 region has 14 residues. As DNA, the CDR3 is TGTGCCAGCAGCCATGACAGCCTTCAAGAGACCCAGTACTTC. Translated, it gives CASSHDSLQETQYF.

The chain uses TRBV7-7 and TRBJ2-5, with TRBD2 as a possible D gene (6 bases). The CDR3 is 16 amino acids. Germline V lookup: CDR1 SSHAT, CDR2 FNYEAQ (reference sequence). Trimming pared 5 bases from V and 1 base from J, leaving 17 bases between. This CDR3 reads CASSRYGGAAQETQYF. The DNA of the CDR3 is TGTGCCAGCAGCCGGTATGGCGGGGCGGCCCAAGAGACCCAGTACTTC. Variable domain in full (rest from reference TRBV7-7 and TRBJ2-5): GAGVSQSPRYKVTKRGQDVTLRCDPISSHATLYWYQQALGQGPEFLTYFNYEAQPDKSGLPSDRFSAERPEGSISTLTIQRTEQRDSAMYRCASSRYGGAAQETQYFGPGTRLLVL.

This chain links TRBV7-8 with TRBJ2-5, with 9 nucleotides matching TRBD2. Losses at the gene ends were 4 bases for V and 4 bases for J; bases not matched to a gene: 10. Germline-derived CDR1 and CDR2 are SGHVS and FQNEAQ. The CDR3 consists of 16 residues. The CDR3 sequence: CASSSPLAGPRETQYF. The CDR3 region has the DNA TGTGCCAGCAGCTCCCCACTAGCGGGCCCGAGAGAGACCCAGTACTTC.

The V and J genes are TRBV11-2 and TRBJ1-6, with 8 bases matching TRBD1. J was trimmed by 1 base and V by 6 bases; bases with no gene match: 2. The CDR3 sequence is 15 residues long. CDR1 is SGHAT and CDR2 is FQNNGV in the germline V gene. CDR3 coding DNA: TGTGCCAGCAGTGGGGACAGGTCCTATAATTCACCCCTCCACTTT. It translates to CASSGDRSYNSPLHF.

V gene TRBV5-1 combines with J gene TRBJ2-3; D is undetermined. The V end was cut by 0 bases, the J end by 5 bases, with 13 bases between. Germline V gene sequence: CDR1 SGHRS, CDR2 YFSETQ. CDR3 length equals 15 residues. The CDR3 here is CASSLGILTIDTQYF. In DNA form, the CDR3 reads TGCGCCAGCAGCTTGGGCATCCTCACTATAGATACGCAGTATTTT. The full variable domain, in which reference TRBV5-1 and TRBJ2-3 provide the parts outside the CDR3, is KAGVTQTPRYLIKTRGQQVTLSCSPISGHRSVSWYQQTPGQGLQFLFEYFSETQRNKGNFPGRFSGRQFSNSRSEMNVSTLELGDSALYLCASSLGILTIDTQYFGPGTRLTVL.

The genes are TRBV19 and TRBJ1-3, with D hard to call. V was pared by 6 bases and J by 0 bases, with 18 bases between. Germline lookup yields CDR1 LNHDA and CDR2 SQIVND (reference sequence). CDR3 length equals 17 residues. The CDR3 region has the DNA TGTGCCAGTAGCCGATACACCGGACTGTCCTCTGGAAACACCATATATTTT. This translates into CASSRYTGLSSGNTIYF.

This chain connects TRBV30 to TRBJ1-6; 7 nucleotides agree with TRBD1. J lost 0 bases, V lost 2 bases, and 10 bases had no gene match. The CDR3 length is 18 residues. Germline CDR1 GTSNPN, CDR2 SVGIG (reference sequence). The CDR3 loop reads CAWSPIGGQRSYNSPLHF. CDR3 coding DNA: TGTGCCTGGAGTCCAATAGGGGGACAGCGCTCCTATAATTCACCCCTCCACTTT.

The chain has TRBV12-3 or TRBV12-4 and TRBJ1-1; no clear D gene. The CDR3 runs to 12 residues. Trimming took 9 bases from V and 3 from J, leaving 11 bases between them. The CDR3 spells CASQQRDTEAFF. The CDR3 DNA is TGTGCCAGTCAACAAAGGGACACTGAAGCTTTCTTT.

J is TRBJ2-1 and V is TRBV5-4; the match to TRBD1 covers 9 bases. Trimming at V came to 4 bases and at J to 3 bases, leaving 5 bases not matched to a gene. CDR3 size: 15 residues. The germline V gene has CDR1 SGHNT and CDR2 YYREEE (reference sequence). The CDR3 DNA follows: TGTGCCAGCAGCCCCGGGACAGGGATCTACAATGAGCAGTTCTTC. This gives the protein CASSPGTGIYNEQFF.

This clone was recorded a few times. The rearrangement links TRBV5-5 to TRBJ2-2, with D maybe TRBD1 (5 bases). V lost 4 bases, J lost 4 bases, and 20 bases lay in between. The CDR3 length is 17 residues. CDR1 is SGHKS, CDR2 YYEKEE, per germline (reference sequence). The CDR3 loop is CASSKIPGSWGTGELFF. CDR3 sequence (DNA): TGTGCCAGCAGCAAAATTCCAGGGTCTTGGGGCACCGGGGAGCTGTTTTTT.

The chain is built from TRBV3-1 (or the pseudogene TRBV3-2) and TRBJ2-7; D might be TRBD1 (6 bases). The CDR3 contains 15 residues. Between the trimmed V and J ends, which lost 0 bases and 3 bases, there was a span of 12 bases. Germline V gene data show CDR1 as LGHDT and CDR2 as YNNKEL (reference sequence). The CDR3 bases are TGTGCCAGCAGCCAAGAATTCCAGGGGAACTACGAGCAGTACTTC. Its protein product is CASSQEFQGNYEQYF.

The DNA of the CDR3 is TGTGCCATCAGTGAGGCAGGGGTTGATGGCTACACCTTC. This encodes CAISEAGVDGYTF. The V gene is TRBV10-3, the J gene TRBJ1-2, with a possible D match to TRBD1 (6 bases). Germline V CDR1 and CDR2: ENHRY, SYGVKD. The ends were cut back, 2 bases at V and 6 bases at J, with 10 bases in the middle. This CDR3 has 13 residues.

DNA of the CDR3: TGCGCCAGCAGCTTGACTGGCGAAGCTTTCTTT. Protein product: CASSLTGEAFF. This chain uses TRBV5-1 with TRBJ1-1; D is undetermined. The CDR3 extends over 11 amino acids. Germline V gene lookup returns CDR1 SGHRS and CDR2 YFSETQ. Trimming left V 1 base short and J 8 bases short, with 6 bases between.

The chain recombines TRBV19 with TRBJ2-2; D is unresolved. The V end lost 3 bases, the J end lost 3 bases, and 8 bases lay between the germline ends. This CDR3 is 14 amino acids long. Germline assignment: CDR1 LNHDA and CDR2 SQIVND (reference sequence). The CDR3 DNA reads as TGTGCCAGTAGTATTTCCCGCTACACCGGGGAGCTGTTTTTT. This codes for CASSISRYTGELFF.

The rearrangement joins TRBV27 to TRBJ1-1; 8 positions agree with TRBD1. V shed 1 base, J shed 0 bases, and the junction held 7 bases outside the gene matches. Germline values: CDR1 MNHEY, CDR2 SMNVEV (reference sequence). This CDR3 is 17 amino acids long. CDR3 coding DNA: TGTGCCAGCAGTTTATATGGGACAGGAGTCATGAACACTGAAGCTTTCTTT. This gives the protein CASSLYGTGVMNTEAFF.

The chain is built from TRBV30 and TRBJ1-2, with D tentatively TRBD1 (5 bases). The V and J ends lost 1 base and 7 bases respectively, with 16 bases between them. The length of the CDR3 is 14 residues. CDR1 GTSNPN and CDR2 SVGIG come from the germline V gene (reference sequence). In DNA, the CDR3 is TGTGCCTGGAGTGCTTCGGGGACCCAGACTGGCTACACCTTC. Amino acid sequence: CAWSASGTQTGYTF.

V gene TRBV28 combines with J gene TRBJ1-5; possible D gene TRBD1, 6 bases. Per germline, CDR1 MDHEN and CDR2 SYDVKM. CDR3 length equals 15 residues. Trimming took 2 bases from V and 2 from J, leaving 10 bases between them. CDR3 region: CASSLRGLRNQPQHF. The CDR3 DNA reads as TGTGCCAGCAGTTTACGGGGGCTTCGCAATCAGCCCCAGCATTTT.